What follows are 8 T cell receptor beta chains derived from one specimen sequenced in a study of T cell changes during pregnancy in multiple sclerosis. Sequenced by immunoSEQ multiplex PCR; TCRdb stores in-frame clones only, minus some. Of more than 60,000 clones listed, 91% were seen once; the top ten hold about 0.3%. Sequenced here: CD4+ T cells from peripheral blood mononuclear cells, sampled in the third trimester of pregnancy. The receptors here all came from a female donor in good health, enrolled as a control in a pregnancy study.

The chain couples TRBV7-2 to TRBJ1-1; D call uncertain. Germline CDR1 and CDR2: SGHTA and FQGNSA. V was clipped by 5 bases and J by 8 bases, with 15 bases between them. This CDR3 has 13 residues. The CDR3 loop reads CASSRGGVGEAFF. Written as DNA, the CDR3 is TGTGCCAGCAGCCGCGGCGGGGTAGGGGAAGCTTTCTTT. Full variable domain (remainder filled in from reference TRBV7-2 and TRBJ1-1): GAGVSQSPSNKVTEKGKDVELRCDPISGHTALYWYRQSLGQGLEFLIYFQGNSAPDKSGLPSDRFSAERTGGSVSTLTIQRTQQEDSAVYLCASSRGGVGEAFFGQGTRLTVV.

This chain uses TRBV6-1 with TRBJ1-3; D uncertain. Between the trimmed V and J ends, which lost 1 base and 4 bases, there was a span of 14 bases. Per germline, CDR1 MNHNS and CDR2 SASEGT. CDR3 size: 16 residues. DNA of the CDR3: TGTGCCAGCAGTGAAGTGCGGCCGGGTAACGGAAACACCATATATTTT. Translation gives CASSEVRPGNGNTIYF.

This clone was recorded only once. This rearrangement joins TRBV7-6 to TRBJ2-1, with 9 nucleotides matching TRBD1. Germline V gene lookup returns CDR1 SGHVS and CDR2 FNYEAQ. V shed 4 bases and J 9 bases; nucleotides not matched to a gene: 10. This CDR3 contains 15 residues. The CDR3 coding sequence is TGTGCCAGCAGCTCAGCGGGACAGGGATCGAGTGAGCAGTTCTTC. This sequence encodes CASSSAGQGSSEQFF.

The genes are TRBV7-2 and TRBJ2-1; D remains unclear. The CDR3 is 12 residues long. CDR1 and CDR2 (germline): SGHTA, FQGNSA. Trimming pared 4 bases from V and 4 bases from J, leaving 5 bases between. This CDR3 is CASSYFYNEQFF. CDR3 coding DNA: TGTGCCAGCAGCTACTTTTACAATGAGCAGTTCTTC.

This chain uses TRBV6-1 with TRBJ2-5, with TRBD1 matching over 9 bases. V gave up 4 bases and J gave up 4 bases; unmatched junction bases: 1. In germline, CDR1 is MNHNS, CDR2 SASEGT. This CDR3 contains 13 residues. This CDR3 is CASSAQGAETQYF. CDR3 DNA sequence: TGTGCCAGCAGTGCACAGGGGGCAGAGACCCAGTACTTC.

J is TRBJ2-5 and V is TRBV7-9; 9 positions match TRBD2. Germline trimming cut 0 bases from V and 5 bases from J; bases unmatched to any gene: 10. The CDR3 extends over 17 amino acids. CDR1 and CDR2 from the germline V gene are SEHNR and FQNEAQ (reference sequence). The CDR3, as DNA: TGTGCCAGCAGCTTAGCGCTTAGTAGCGGGGGCGAGGAGACCCAGTACTTC. This translates into CASSLALSSGGEETQYF.

The chain uses TRBV2 and TRBJ1-1; a possible D gene is TRBD1 (6 bases). Trimming cost V 6 bases and J 3 bases, with 14 bases left between them. CDR3 length equals 14 residues. CDR1 and CDR2 from the germline V gene are SNHLY and FYNNEI. CDR3 in DNA: TGTGCCAGCAGCGTTGGCGGGGGCTACACTGAAGCTTTCTTT. Protein: CASSVGGGYTEAFF.

The gene calls are TRBV7-3 and TRBJ1-1, with no clear D. The germline V gene encodes CDR1 SGHTA and CDR2 FQGTGA. The CDR3 consists of 14 residues. Trimming took off 2 bases at V and 4 bases at J, with 11 bases between the two ends. CDR3 DNA: TGTGCCAGCAGCTTACCAGGAGGGTCCACTGAAGCTTTCTTT. Residues: CASSLPGGSTEAFF.